This T cell receptor (beta chain) derives from a study of blood T cells in healthy people across ages. General study points: Possibly confounding the expanded clonotype changes was the fact that donor CMV status was unknown. Older age went with lower TCR beta diversity per million T cells, in a roughly linear way.

Researchers isolated at least 7 million PBMCs per sample. Total RNA amounts of at least 6 micrograms were extracted per sample. In regard to this clonotype: Its target is unknown.

The second PCR ran about 6 to 12 cycles with a sample-barcoded 5' primer and J-beta primers. TCRdb passed the 5' RACE reads through MiXCR, listing each CDR3 protein once. The sample has some 800,000 distinct CDR3 sequences; around 42% are singletons. This CDR3 has 15 residues. Germline V gene data show CDR1 as LNHNV and CDR2 as YYDKDF (reference sequence). Trimming took off 0 bases at V and 7 bases at J, with 15 bases between the two ends. Material for sequencing was blood. The TCR comes from a man in his 60s in good health. The genes are TRBV15 and TRBJ1-2; possibly TRBD1 for D (5 bases). CDR3 amino acids: CATSRDAGRLGGYTF. The CDR3, as DNA: TGTGCCACCAGCAGAGACGCGGGGCGCCTCGGTGGCTACACCTTC. The full variable domain, its missing parts supplied by reference TRBV15 and TRBJ1-2, is DAMVIQNPRYQVTQFGKPVTLSCSQTLNHNVMYWYQQKSSQAPKLLFHYYDKDFNNEADTPDNFQSRRPNTSFCFLDIRSPGLGDTAMYLCATSRDAGRLGGYTFGSGTRLTVV.